What follows are 26 T cell receptor beta chains derived from one specimen sequenced in a study of blood T cell repertoires in COVID-19. Sequencing used immunoSEQ multiplex PCR; TCRdb keeps in-frame clones, though not all of them. The sample contains around 93,000 clones, about 86% of which appear only once. The sequencing input was peripheral blood. All receptors come from a human donor in a cohort sampled during active COVID-19.

The chain has TRBV7-8 and TRBJ1-5; the D is unclear. Trimming took off 1 base at V and 1 base at J, with 8 bases between the two ends. Per germline, CDR1 SGHVS and CDR2 FQNEAQ. This CDR3 spans 15 amino acids. CDR3 nucleotides: TGTGCCAGCAGCTTAGAGCGCCAGAGCAATCAGCCCCAGCATTTT. Translating it yields CASSLERQSNQPQHF.

The V call is TRBV7-9, the J call TRBJ2-3, with 8 bases aligning to TRBD1. Germline CDR1 is SEHNR and CDR2 is FQNEAQ (reference sequence). With V trimmed by 0 bases and J by 2 bases, 7 bases remained unmatched. The CDR3 has 17 residues. CDR3 in DNA: TGTGCCAGCAGCTTAGCGGTGCGACAGGGGCCCACAGATACGCAGTATTTT. Residues: CASSLAVRQGPTDTQYF.

This chain connects TRBV12-2 to TRBJ1-5. TRBV12-2 is termed a pseudogene. There are 24 residues in the CDR3. The CDR3 coding sequence is TGTGCAAGTCGCTTAGTTTATAGAAGGGAGGGAGGGCCGCTCGAACTCGTTAGCAATCAGCCCCAGCATTTT. This codes for CASRLVYRREGGPLELVSNQPQHF.

This chain connects TRBV14 to TRBJ1-1; D perhaps matches TRBD1 (5 bases). The V gene's germline CDR1 is SGHDN and CDR2 FVKESK. The length of the CDR3 is 15 residues. Deletions cut 4 bases from V and 5 bases from J, with 17 bases between. The CDR3 DNA reads as TGTGCCAGCAGCCGTATCAGGGTGGTCGGTACTGAAGCTTTCTTT. Its protein product is CASSRIRVVGTEAFF.

The chain links TRBV28 to TRBJ2-4; TRBD1 matches at 9 bases. CDR1 MDHEN and CDR2 SYDVKM come from the germline V gene. The CDR3 runs 17 residues. V shed 7 bases and J 9 bases; nucleotides not matched to a gene: 19. The CDR3 here is CASTPPFPGTGSVIQYF. CDR3 in DNA: TGTGCCAGCACCCCCCCTTTTCCCGGGACAGGGTCGGTCATTCAGTACTTC.

V usage is TRBV7-9 and J usage is TRBJ1-3; D unresolved. The CDR3 consists of 14 residues. Germline assignment: CDR1 SEHNR and CDR2 FQNEAQ (reference sequence). With 2 bases removed from V and 0 bases from J, the gap between germline ends came to 5 bases. CDR3 DNA sequence: TGTGCCAGCAGCTTAAACACCTCTGGAAACACCATATATTTT. The encoded protein is CASSLNTSGNTIYF.

V usage is TRBV23-1 and J usage is TRBJ1-1, with 8 bases fitting TRBD1. TRBV23-1 qualifies as an ORF whose function is uncertain. The CDR3 contains 17 residues. Germline trimming cut 0 bases from V and 3 bases from J; bases unmatched to any gene: 9. The CDR3 protein is CASSQSTQGARYTEAFF. The DNA of the CDR3 is TGCGCCAGCAGTCAATCGACGCAGGGGGCGAGGTACACTGAAGCTTTCTTT.

V gene TRBV10-3 combines with J gene TRBJ2-5; 8 bases match TRBD2. The V and J ends lost 6 bases and 5 bases, in that order; junction bases with no gene match: 5. The CDR3 consists of 13 residues. CDR1 is ENHRY and CDR2 is SYGVKD in the germline V gene. The CDR3 here is CAISGGAKETQYF. For the CDR3, the DNA is TGTGCCATCAGCGGGGGGGCGAAGGAGACCCAGTACTTC.

The rearrangement links TRBV11-1 to TRBJ2-5; D perhaps matches TRBD2 (5 bases). V gave up 3 bases and J gave up 1 base, with 15 bases separating them. Germline CDR1 is SGHAT and CDR2 is FQDESV (reference sequence). This CDR3 has 16 residues. Written as DNA, the CDR3 is TGTGCCAGCAGCTTCCATCGGGGAAGGGTCCAAGAGACCCAGTACTTC. Residues: CASSFHRGRVQETQYF.

CDR3 coding DNA: TGTGCCTGGTCCTATAGTGGTGAGCAGTTCTTC. Protein: CAWSYSGEQFF. The chain joins TRBV30 to TRBJ2-1, with no clear D. The CDR3 runs to 11 residues. With 5 bases removed from V and 9 bases from J, the gap between germline ends came to 11 bases. Germline V lookup: CDR1 GTSNPN, CDR2 SVGIG (reference sequence).

This chain connects TRBV3-1 (or the pseudogene TRBV3-2) to TRBJ2-1; D is perhaps TRBD2 (5 bases). The germline V and J ends were trimmed by 4 bases and 9 bases, with 19 bases remaining between them. Germline CDR1 and CDR2: LGHDT and YNNKEL (reference sequence). This CDR3 has 15 residues. CDR3 sequence reads: CASSRVVAGSGEQFF. The CDR3 DNA is TGTGCCAGCAGCCGGGTAGTGGCGGGCTCGGGTGAGCAGTTCTTC.

The chain has TRBV19 and TRBJ2-1; 7 bases align to TRBD2. Germline lookup yields CDR1 LNHDA and CDR2 SQIVND (reference sequence). The V gene end was trimmed by 3 bases and the J gene end by 9 bases; junction bases not matched to a gene: 5. This CDR3 has 13 amino acids. The DNA of the CDR3 is TGTGCCAGTAGTATCGGACTAGTCGGTGAGCAGTTCTTC. This gives the protein CASSIGLVGEQFF.

Worth noting for this clone: At one of its ends the junction is not consistent with the germline gene, which may arise from a read error. The chain recombines TRBV5-6 with TRBJ2-2; TRBD1 agrees at 11 bases. From germline, CDR1 is SGHDT and CDR2 YYEEEE. The CDR3 runs to 15 residues. DNA of the CDR3: TGTGCCAGCAGGTTGGACAGGGGGCTTACCGGGGAGCTGTTTTTT. It specifies CASRLDRGLTGELFF.

This sequence joins TRBV7-6 and TRBJ2-3; TRBD2 agrees at 7 bases. There are 15 residues in the CDR3. Germline lookup yields CDR1 SGHVS and CDR2 FNYEAQ. V shed 1 base, J shed 4 bases, and the junction held 5 bases outside the gene matches. The CDR3 DNA follows: TGTGCCAGCAGCTTAGGGGGGGGTAGCGCAGATACGCAGTATTTT. Residues: CASSLGGGSADTQYF. Using reference TRBV7-6 and TRBJ2-3 for the parts outside the CDR3, the full variable domain is GAGVSQSPRYKVTKRGQDVALRCDPISGHVSLYWYRQALGQGPEFLTYFNYEAQQDKSGLPNDRFSAERPEGSISTLTIQRTEQRDSAMYRCASSLGGGSADTQYFGPGTRLTVL.

This chain joins TRBV7-9 and TRBJ2-1; D uncertain. The germline gives CDR1 SEHNR, CDR2 FQNEAQ (reference sequence). This CDR3 comprises 12 residues. Between the trimmed V and J ends, which lost 5 bases and 8 bases, there was a span of 10 bases. CDR3 nucleotide sequence: TGTGCCAGCAGCCCGCTAGTGGATGAGCAGTTCTTC. It is translated as CASSPLVDEQFF.

The chain is built from TRBV7-3 and TRBJ1-3; 7 nucleotides line up with TRBD1. In germline, CDR1 is SGHTA, CDR2 FQGTGA. The CDR3 covers 15 residues. V lost 1 base to trimming and J lost 4 bases; unmatched junction nucleotides: 4. Here the CDR3 DNA reads TGTGCCAGCAGCTTAAACGGACAGGCCGGAAACACCATATATTTT. The encoded protein is CASSLNGQAGNTIYF.

The V and J genes are TRBV4-1 and TRBJ2-1; TRBD2 matches at 8 bases. There are 14 residues in the CDR3. Trimming removed 4 bases from V and 8 bases from J; junction bases left unmatched: 7. Germline V gives CDR1 MGHRA, CDR2 YSYEKL. This chain's CDR3 is CASSPSGSLYEQFF. CDR3 in DNA: TGCGCCAGCAGCCCCAGCGGGAGTCTCTATGAGCAGTTCTTC.

The genes are TRBV6-5 and TRBJ1-5; 8 bases are shared with TRBD1. This CDR3 has 15 amino acids. Trimming took 7 bases from V and 4 from J; bases not matched to a gene: 9. Germline values: CDR1 MNHEY, CDR2 SVGAGI. CDR3 in amino acids: CASNPTGGGNQPQHF. DNA of the CDR3: TGTGCCAGCAATCCTACAGGGGGAGGGAATCAGCCCCAGCATTTT.

The chain links TRBV9 to TRBJ2-4; D is ambiguous. The CDR3 totals 13 residues. In germline, CDR1 is SGDLS, CDR2 YYNGEE. V was cut by 5 bases and J by 2 bases, with 8 bases left in between. CDR3 sequence reads: CASSGGTKNIQYF. CDR3 in DNA: TGTGCCAGCAGTGGCGGAACCAAAAACATTCAGTACTTC.

The chain couples TRBV6-5 to TRBJ1-1, with D unclear. CDR3 length: 11 residues. V was shortened by 5 bases and J by 4 bases, with 5 bases between the two germline ends. Looked up from germline, CDR1 is MNHEY and CDR2 is SVGAGI. In nucleotides, the CDR3 is TGTGCCAGCAGTCCCGGCACTGAAGCTTTCTTT. The encoded protein is CASSPGTEAFF.

This chain uses TRBV7-6 with TRBJ2-1; TRBD1 matches at 10 bases. The V and J ends lost 1 base and 7 bases, in that order; junction bases with no gene match: 10. The CDR3 length is 17 residues. Germline V gene data show CDR1 as SGHVS and CDR2 as FNYEAQ. In nucleotides, the CDR3 is TGTGCCAGCAGCTTAGGGGGGTCAGGGACAGGGGTAAATGAGCAGTTCTTC. Residues: CASSLGGSGTGVNEQFF.

The rearrangement uses TRBV6-5 and TRBJ1-3; D might be TRBD1 (5 bases). Germline V gene lookup returns CDR1 MNHEY and CDR2 SVGAGI. The CDR3 spans 14 residues. Trimming left V 8 bases short and J 0 bases short, with 11 bases between. The CDR3 DNA reads as TGTGCCAGCCGAAGAACAGGCTCTGGAAACACCATATATTTT. Translation gives CASRRTGSGNTIYF.

This rearrangement joins TRBV20-1 to TRBJ1-2; D unclear. This CDR3 is built from 11 residues. Germline lookup yields CDR1 DFQATT and CDR2 SNEGSKA (reference sequence). V shed 6 bases and J shed 6 bases, with 11 bases lying between them. CDR3 coding DNA: TGCAGTGCAACCGCCAGGCATGGCTACACCTTC. It is translated as CSATARHGYTF.

The V call is TRBV27, the J call TRBJ1-2, with 8 nucleotides matching TRBD1. The CDR3 length is 12 residues. Looked up from germline, CDR1 is MNHEY and CDR2 is SMNVEV (reference sequence). The ends lost 4 bases at V and 7 bases at J; junction bases unmatched: 2. The CDR3 DNA is TGTGCCAGCAGTTCGGACAGGGTTGGCTACACCTTC. Residues: CASSSDRVGYTF.

The rearrangement links TRBV5-1 to TRBJ2-5, with 7 bases that match TRBD1. The CDR3 spans 14 residues. Per germline, CDR1 SGHRS and CDR2 YFSETQ. Trimming took 1 base from V and 5 from J; bases not matched to a gene: 5. CDR3 region: CASSLWTGSETQYF. Here the CDR3 DNA reads TGCGCCAGCAGCTTGTGGACAGGATCGGAGACCCAGTACTTC.

This clone was counted a single time. The chain combines TRBV4-1 with TRBJ1-3; 10 bases match TRBD1. Germline V gene lookup returns CDR1 MGHRA and CDR2 YSYEKL. The V gene end was trimmed by 3 bases and the J gene end by 2 bases; junction bases not matched to a gene: 4. This CDR3 region has 16 residues. The CDR3 DNA follows: TGCGCCAGCAGCCAGGAGGACAGGGGGACTGGAAACACCATATATTTT. Its translation: CASSQEDRGTGNTIYF.